The 3 T cell receptor beta chains in this list originate from one sample, sequenced in a study of blood T cell repertoires in COVID-19. Some clones are missing from TCRdb's copy, which holds only in-frame ones; the method was immunoSEQ multiplex PCR. The data show 100,000 to 150,000 clones, 81% seen once. The sample was peripheral blood. The origin of the receptors is a man aged 25 to 45 with COVID-19, enrolled during active disease.

This sequence joins TRBV19 and TRBJ1-5, with TRBD1 as a possible D gene (5 bases). Trimming took 3 bases from V and 6 from J, leaving 15 bases between them. The germline gives CDR1 LNHDA, CDR2 SQIVND (reference sequence). The CDR3 consists of 15 residues. DNA of the CDR3: TGTGCCAGTAGTATGGGGACCCGGAGGGGTCAGCCCCAGCATTTT. Translating it yields CASSMGTRRGQPQHF.

This clone was observed a handful of times. The rearrangement links TRBV5-5 to TRBJ1-1, with D possibly being TRBD1 (5 bases). The CDR3 spans 13 residues. V was clipped by 2 bases and J by 5 bases, with 10 bases between them. Germline assignment: CDR1 SGHKS and CDR2 YYEKEE (reference sequence). The CDR3 is CASSFQGGTEAFF. The DNA for the CDR3 is TGTGCCAGCAGCTTTCAGGGTGGAACTGAAGCTTTCTTT. Combining the CDR3 with reference TRBV5-5 and TRBJ1-1 gives the whole variable domain DAGVTQSPTHLIKTRGQQVTLRCSPISGHKSVSWYQQVLGQGPQFIFQYYEKEERGRGNFPDRFSARQFPNYSSELNVNALLLGDSALYLCASSFQGGTEAFFGQGTRLTVV.

The rearrangement links TRBV5-1 to TRBJ2-5; TRBD2 might be the D (6 bases). The V gene's germline CDR1 is SGHRS and CDR2 YFSETQ. The CDR3 runs 14 residues. Trimming shortened V by 4 bases and J by 5 bases, and 15 bases separated the two germline ends. CDR3 protein: CASSRQMGRETQYF. In nucleotides, the CDR3 is TGCGCCAGCAGCCGACAGATGGGGAGGGAGACCCAGTACTTC.